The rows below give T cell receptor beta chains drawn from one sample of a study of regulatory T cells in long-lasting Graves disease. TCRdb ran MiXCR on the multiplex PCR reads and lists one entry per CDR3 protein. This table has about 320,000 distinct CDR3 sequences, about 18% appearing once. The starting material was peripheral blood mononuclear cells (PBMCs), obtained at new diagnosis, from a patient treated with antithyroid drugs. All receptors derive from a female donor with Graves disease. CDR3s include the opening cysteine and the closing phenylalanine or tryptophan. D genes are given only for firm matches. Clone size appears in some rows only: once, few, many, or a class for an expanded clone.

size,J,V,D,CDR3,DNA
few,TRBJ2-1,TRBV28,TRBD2,CASSALLADTYNEQFF,TGTGCCAGCAGTGCCCTCCTAGCGGATACCTACAATGAGCAGTTCTTC
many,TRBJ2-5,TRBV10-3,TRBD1,CAIRRQGPRETQYF,TGTGCCATCAGGAGACAGGGCCCACGGGAGACCCAGTACTTC
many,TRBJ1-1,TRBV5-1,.,CASSISVDTEAFF,TGCGCCAGCAGTATATCTGTTGACACTGAAGCTTTCTTT
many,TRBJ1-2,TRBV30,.,CAWSVRRSSLGYTF,TGTGCCTGGAGTGTAAGACGCTCATCTCTCGGCTACACCTTC
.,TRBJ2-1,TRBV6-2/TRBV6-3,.,CASSIAKGIEQFF,TGTGCCAGCAGCATAGCTAAGGGGATAGAGCAGTTCTTC
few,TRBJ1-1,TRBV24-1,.,CATSWNSEAFF,TGTGCCACCAGTTGGAATAGTGAAGCTTTCTTT
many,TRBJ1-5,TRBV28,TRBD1,CASSFIQGAGKKPQHF,TGTGCCAGCAGTTTTATACAGGGGGCAGGGAAAAAGCCCCAGCATTTT
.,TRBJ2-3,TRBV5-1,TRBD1,CASRPGQVPDTQYF,TGCGCCAGCAGACCGGGACAGGTCCCAGATACGCAGTATTTT
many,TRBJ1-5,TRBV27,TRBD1,CASSFSGTGDYQPQHF,TGTGCCAGCAGTTTTTCCGGGACAGGAGACTATCAGCCCCAGCATTTT
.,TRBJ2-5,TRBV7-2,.,CASSSRTPPAKTQYF,TGTGCCAGCAGCTCCCGGACTCCCCCAGCAAAGACCCAGTACTTC
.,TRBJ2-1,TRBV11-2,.,CASSLYGTSKPEQFF,TGTGCCAGCAGCTTATACGGGACTTCCAAGCCCGAGCAGTTCTTC
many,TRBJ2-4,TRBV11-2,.,CASSYLLGGGSAKNIQYF,TGTGCCAGCAGCTATCTGCTAGGGGGGGGATCAGCCAAAAACATTCAGTACTTC